These T cell receptor beta chains were read from a single sample in a study of control samples from healthy donors and cancer patients. Profiled with immunoSEQ multiplex PCR; TCRdb holds only in-frame clones, not every one. The data contain about 120,000 clones, 88% of them singletons. The source material was blood. These receptors were obtained from a woman aged 65 to 85 in good health. Both conserved end residues are part of each CDR3. Fields, in order: J gene, D gene, V gene, clone size, CDR3 protein, CDR3 DNA. D genes are given only for firm matches. A row's size may be missing; if present it is once, few, many or a size class.

>TRBJ1-1|TRBD1|TRBV10-1|.
CASSGTGGAGTEAFF
TGCGCCAGCAGTGGGACAGGGGGCGCAGGGACTGAAGCTTTCTTT
>TRBJ2-1|TRBD2|TRBV11-2|.
CASSPGLRRNNEQFF
TGTGCCAGCAGCCCGGGACTACGACGAAACAATGAGCAGTTCTTC
>TRBJ2-5|.|TRBV2|few
CASSDGDIYQETQYF
TGTGCCAGCAGTGATGGTGACATATACCAAGAGACCCAGTACTTC
>TRBJ1-5|.|TRBV4-1|.
CASSQEDHSNQPQHF
TGCGCCAGCAGCCAAGAGGACCATAGCAATCAGCCCCAGCATTTT
>TRBJ1-2|.|TRBV20-1|few
CTSWDPVEF
TGCACCTCCTGGGACCCCGTCGAGTTC
>TRBJ2-7|.|TRBV4-1|medium-sized
CASSPSRGTHLSYEQYF
TGCGCCAGCAGCCCATCCCGAGGGACACACCTCTCCTACGAGCAGTACTTC
>TRBJ1-1|.|TRBV18|.
CASSPTDKNTEAFF
TGTGCCAGCTCACCAACAGATAAGAACACTGAAGCTTTCTTT
>TRBJ2-1|.|TRBV4-1|.
CASSQEWTDNEQFF
TGCGCCAGCAGCCAAGAGTGGACAGACAATGAGCAGTTCTTC
>TRBJ2-1|TRBD1|TRBV24-1|.
CATSDPGTGGNEQFF
TGTGCCACCAGTGATCCCGGGACAGGGGGCAATGAGCAGTTCTTC
>TRBJ2-1|.|TRBV24-1|.
CATSDVGGSGNEQFF
TGTGCCACCAGTGATGTGGGGGGCAGTGGAAATGAGCAGTTCTTC
>TRBJ1-1|TRBD1|TRBV10-2|few
CASSRQGLDTEAFF
TGCGCCAGCAGCCGACAGGGGCTGGACACTGAAGCTTTCTTT
>TRBJ1-5|.|TRBV6-5|.
CASSTGFSQPQHF
TGTGCCAGCTCTACGGGGTTTAGTCAGCCCCAGCATTTT
>TRBJ2-1|.|TRBV6-2/TRBV6-3|.
CASSPVTYQQFF
TGTGCCAGCAGTCCAGTCACCTACCAGCAGTTCTTC
>TRBJ2-5|TRBD2|TRBV7-3|few
CASSPRAGGPGETQYF
TGTGCCAGCAGCCCCCGGGCGGGGGGGCCGGGAGAGACCCAGTACTTC
>TRBJ2-1|.|TRBV6-2/TRBV6-3|.
CASSILGGTYNEQFF
.
>TRBJ1-6|.|TRBV6-5|.
CASRSKGDYNSPLHF
TGTGCCAGCAGATCCAAGGGAGACTATAATTCACCCCTCCACTTT
>TRBJ1-6|.|TRBV14|.
CASSQQVAFLGNSPLHF
TGTGCCAGCAGCCAACAAGTCGCCTTTCTGGGAAATTCACCCCTCCACTTT
>TRBJ1-4|.|TRBV5-1|.
CASSFGGEKLFF
TGCGCCAGCAGCTTCGGTGGGGAAAAACTGTTTTTT
>TRBJ2-7|.|TRBV7-9|.
CASSRQNEQYF
TGTGCCAGCAGCCGACAGAACGAGCAGTACTTC
>TRBJ1-1|TRBD1|TRBV19|.
CASSRDRGLNTEAFF
TGTGCCAGTAGCCGTGACAGGGGACTGAACACTGAAGCTTTCTTT
>TRBJ2-7|TRBD1|TRBV11-1|once
CASSHLTWGQFYEQYF
TGTGCCAGCAGCCATCTAACTTGGGGACAGTTCTACGAGCAGTACTTC
>TRBJ2-3|TRBD2|TRBV7-6|.
CASRTSGGSTDTQYF
TGTGCCAGCCGGACTAGCGGGGGTAGCACAGATACGCAGTATTTT
>TRBJ1-5|.|TRBV7-9|.
CASSLVAGDQPQHF
TGTGCCAGCAGCTTAGTGGCGGGGGATCAGCCCCAGCATTTT
>TRBJ2-4|.|TRBV14|.
CASSQIAKSESLAKNIQYF
TGTGCCAGCAGCCAGATAGCCAAATCGGAATCACTAGCCAAAAACATTCAGTACTTC
>TRBJ1-4|.|TRBV6-5|.
CASSYSPGEKLFF
TGTGCCAGCAGTTACTCTCCAGGGGAAAAACTGTTTTTT
>TRBJ2-5|.|TRBV2|.
CASRAQETQYF
TGTGCCAGCAGGGCCCAAGAGACCCAGTACTTC
>TRBJ1-5|.|TRBV5-5|.
CASSLAAGRVINQPQHF
TGTGCCAGCAGCTTGGCGGCAGGGAGGGTAATAAATCAGCCCCAGCATTTT
>TRBJ2-3|TRBD2|TRBV7-3|.
CASSSGPRGADTQYF
TGTGCCAGCAGCTCGGGTCCCCGGGGGGCAGATACGCAGTATTTT
>TRBJ1-1|TRBD1|TRBV5-1|.
CASSAGQGAMPEAFF
TGCGCCAGCAGCGCCGGACAGGGAGCGATGCCTGAAGCTTTCTTT
>TRBJ1-1|.|TRBV7-8|once
CATQRFETETTEAFF
TGTGCCACCCAAAGATTCGAGACAGAGACCACTGAAGCTTTCTTT
>TRBJ2-5|.|TRBV5-1|.
CASSPGYQETQYF
TGCGCCAGCAGTCCGGGGTACCAAGAGACCCAGTACTTC
>TRBJ2-3|TRBD1|TRBV9|.
CASSPTGYTDTQYF
TGTGCCAGCAGCCCGACAGGGTACACAGATACGCAGTATTTT